Listed below are T cell receptor beta chains from one sample, sequenced in a study of cytomegalovirus exposure and HLA in healthy donors. Measured with immunoSEQ multiplex PCR; TCRdb has only the in-frame clones, and not every one. The data contain 150,000 to 200,000 clones, about three quarters of them singletons. Input material: PBMCs. These receptors came from a female donor in good health and CMV-seronegative. The CDR3 runs from the conserved cysteine through the conserved F or W. The order of the fields is J gene, D gene, clone size, V gene, CDR3 DNA, CDR3 protein. D genes are given only for firm matches. The size entry is marked missing in some rows and otherwise reads once, few, many or a size class.

>TRBJ2-7|TRBD2|once|TRBV10-3
TGTGCCATCAGTGAGTCGAGAGCGGGAGAACCCTACGAGCAGTACTTC
CAISESRAGEPYEQYF
>TRBJ1-4|NA|NA|TRBV9
TGTGCCAGCAGCGAACGGGGAGGCGTCGGGGAAAAACTGTTTTTT
CASSERGGVGEKLFF
>TRBJ1-4|TRBD1|NA|TRBV5-1
TGCGCCAGCAGCTTGTCGCCCGGGACAGCTGGGGAAAAACTGTTTTTT
CASSLSPGTAGEKLFF
>TRBJ2-4|TRBD1|NA|TRBV13
TGTGCCAGCAGCTTGGGACAGGGTCTAGCCAAAAACATTCAGTACTTC
CASSLGQGLAKNIQYF
>TRBJ2-3|NA|NA|TRBV12-5
TGTGCTAGTGGTTTGGGGAGTGGCGGCACAGATACGCAGTATTTT
CASGLGSGGTDTQYF
>TRBJ2-5|NA|once|TRBV6-5
TGTGCCAGCGGGGACTCTCAAGAGACCCAGTACTTC
CASGDSQETQYF
>TRBJ1-5|NA|NA|TRBV6-1
TGTGCCAGCAGAGCCCCGGGGGGGCAGCCCCAGCATTTT
CASRAPGGQPQHF
>TRBJ2-1|NA|NA|TRBV7-8
TGTGCCAGCAGCTTAGTGTCAGGGCTACACAATGAGCAGTTCTTC
CASSLVSGLHNEQFF
>TRBJ2-3|NA|NA|TRBV5-1
TGCGCCAGCAGCTTATCCAGGGCTAGCACAGATACGCAGTATTTT
CASSLSRASTDTQYF
>TRBJ1-4|NA|few|TRBV15
TGTGCCACCAGCAGAGAAGGTGGGAGAGATGAAAAACTGTTTTTT
CATSREGGRDEKLFF
>TRBJ1-1|NA|NA|TRBV11-2
TGTGCCAGCAGCTCCTGGACAAGCCCCGGATTCTTT
CASSSWTSPGFF
>TRBJ2-7|NA|few|TRBV11-2
TGTGCCAGCAGCTTAGATAGCCTACCCTACGAGCAGTACTTC
CASSLDSLPYEQYF
>TRBJ1-2|TRBD1|NA|TRBV27
TGTGCCAGCAGTTTAAGGACAGGAATGAACTATGGCTACACCTTC
CASSLRTGMNYGYTF
>TRBJ1-1|NA|NA|TRBV6-1
TGTGCCAGCACCCTCGGGGAAGCTTTCTTT
CASTLGEAFF
>TRBJ2-3|NA|few|TRBV6-1
TGTGCCAGCAGTGAACCCGGGCGGGGCACAGATACGCAGTATTTT
CASSEPGRGTDTQYF
>TRBJ1-2|TRBD1|NA|TRBV5-1
TGCGCCAGCAGCGGCAGGGGGCAAGGAGGCTACACCTTC
CASSGRGQGGYTF
>TRBJ1-2|TRBD1|few|TRBV7-9
TGTGCCAGCAGCCGACAGGGGGCCCCTGGCGGCTACACCTTC
CASSRQGAPGGYTF
>TRBJ2-7|TRBD1|NA|TRBV27
TGTGCCAGCAGTTTCGGGACAGGGGGCGCGTACGAGCAGTACTTC
CASSFGTGGAYEQYF
>TRBJ1-3|NA|NA|TRBV6-6
TGTGCCAGCAGTTACTCGCCACAGACGCACACCATATATTTT
CASSYSPQTHTIYF
>TRBJ1-4|NA|NA|TRBV5-4
TGTGCCAGCAGCCCGGTTGCGGGGGCCAGTGAAAAACTGTTTTTT
CASSPVAGASEKLFF
>TRBJ2-1|TRBD2|NA|TRBV19
TGTGCCAGCACCAGCGGGGGCTCCTACAATGAGCAGTTCTTC
CASTSGGSYNEQFF
>TRBJ2-2|NA|NA|TRBV2
TGTGCCAGCAGTGGAGGCGGCACCGGGGAGCTGTTTTTT
CASSGGGTGELFF
>TRBJ2-5|NA|NA|TRBV19
TGTGCCAGTAGTATAGCTTTCGGAGAGACCCAGTACTTC
CASSIAFGETQYF
>TRBJ1-2|NA|NA|TRBV4-1
TGCGCCAGCAGCGAAAAGGGTAGGGGTAATGGCTACACCTTC
CASSEKGRGNGYTF
>TRBJ2-5|TRBD2|NA|TRBV2
TGTGCCAGCAGGAGCCGAAGCGGGGGTGGGGAGACCCAGTACTTC
CASRSRSGGGETQYF